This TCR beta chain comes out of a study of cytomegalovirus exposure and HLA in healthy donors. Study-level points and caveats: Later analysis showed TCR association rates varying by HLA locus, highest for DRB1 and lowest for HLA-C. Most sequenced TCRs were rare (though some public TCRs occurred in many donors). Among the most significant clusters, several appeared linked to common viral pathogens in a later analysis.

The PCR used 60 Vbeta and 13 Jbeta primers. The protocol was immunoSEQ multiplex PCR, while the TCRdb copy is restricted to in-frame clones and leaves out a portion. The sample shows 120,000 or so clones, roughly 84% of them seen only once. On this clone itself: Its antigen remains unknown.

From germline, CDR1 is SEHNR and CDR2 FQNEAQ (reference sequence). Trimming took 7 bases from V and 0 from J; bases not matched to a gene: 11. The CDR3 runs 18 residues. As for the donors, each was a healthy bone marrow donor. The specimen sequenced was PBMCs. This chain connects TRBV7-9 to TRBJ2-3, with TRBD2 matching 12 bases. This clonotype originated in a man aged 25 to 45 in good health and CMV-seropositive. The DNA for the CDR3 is TGTGCCAGCACCTTTCTAGCGGGGGGGCAGATCAGCACAGATACGCAGTATTTT. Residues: CASTFLAGGQISTDTQYF.